The clone carrying this T cell receptor (beta chain) was counted a few times. No antigen is known for it. From germline, CDR1 is SGHAT and CDR2 FQNNGV. The V gene lost 3 bases and the J gene lost 9 bases, with 11 bases spanning the gap. The CDR3 covers 12 residues. The sample is drawn from a study of response to subunit inactivated influenza vaccine. TCRdb reprocessed the RT-PCR reads with MiXCR, giving one entry per CDR3 protein. Here the sample spans hundreds of thousands of distinct CDR3 sequences, approximately 14% being singletons. Study results and limitations: That few new T cells are recruited by each seasonal influenza vaccination was the authors' suggestion.

The rearrangement links TRBV11-2 to TRBJ2-5; D might be TRBD1 or TRBD2, each matching 5 bases. Source: PBMCs from blood, taken around two weeks before vaccination. The clonotype originates from a man aged 50-59 years who received an inactivated influenza vaccine. Written as DNA, the CDR3 is TGTGCCAGCAGCTTGGGACGAGGGTCCCAGTACTTC. The encoded protein is CASSLGRGSQYF.